This T cell receptor beta chain originates from a study of blood T cell repertoires in COVID-19 (dated by TCRdb to 2018 to 2020). Regarding the study in general: Collaborator samples came from the United States, Italy and Spain and covered acute and convalescent phases of COVID-19. The material from the prospective study consisted of cDNA or gDNA derived from T cells, B-cell-depleted T cells, or PBMCs. The dataset comprised deeply sampled blood TCRbeta repertoires from subjects exposed to, actively infected with, or recovered from COVID-19. The repertoires were made available in a free public database intended to serve as a resource for research on the immune response to SARS-CoV-2. Samples came from the ongoing ImmuneRACE study (first 160 participants) plus 1,254 subjects from 6 global collaborators. The sample metadata nearly always contained a de-identified subject ID, COVID-19 status, age in years and sex. Where HLA class I and class II types were available, the types were taken from metadata supplied by the sample provider, not from assay-based typing. General study outcomes and caveats: Clinical and demographic metadata were provided uncurated, with the amount varying by source and participant.

TCRbeta CDR3 regions were amplified from genomic DNA using the immunoSEQ Assay, a bias-controlled multiplex PCR. Under the source paper's analysis protocol: The number of nucleated cells in each sample was estimated by amplification of reference gene primers within the assay. Sequence reads were collapsed and filtered to measure the absolute abundance of every unique TCRbeta CDR3 rearrangement. For each sample, productive Simpson clonality was calculated by taking the square root of Simpson's diversity index across productive rearrangements. In TCRdb, the immuneACCESS table is reduced to in-frame sequences with V and J assigned. These tables do not hold every clone; where another copy was compared, an unresolved V gene accounts for under half, and the others remain unexplained. Clone size and V and J calls were adopted from that table, with D and trimming inferred from the DNA. The sample profile shows about 42,000 clones; roughly 89% of them were found once. Clones ranked in the top ten supply 0.4% of the sample.

Whole blood was collected in K2EDTA tubes by collaborating institutions according to the institutions' own protocols. Collaborator samples were shipped for TCRbeta analysis as frozen whole blood, isolated PBMCs, or DNA extracted from either sample type. In the case of this clone: The target of this receptor is not known. Qualities for individual bases were not recorded, and no much larger clone is one base off.

Sequenced: peripheral blood. The clonotype was recovered from a human donor in a cohort sampled during active COVID-19.

The DNA is TGCGCCAGCAGCCAAGGAGTGACAGCGACCTACGAGCAGTACTTC. Translation gives CASSQGVTATYEQYF. This chain joins TRBV4-1 to TRBJ2-7; TRBD1 is perhaps the D gene, given 5 matching bases. The V and J ends are trimmed by 1 base and 2 bases, leaving 12 bases between them. From the cysteine up to the phenylalanine, the CDR3 has a length of 15 residues. Solely the CDR3 DNA is kept, with 45 bases framed from the first base. The CDR1 and CDR2 encoded by the germline V gene are MGHRA and YSYEKL.